A single sample gave rise to the 16 T cell receptor beta chains below, sequenced in a study of identical twins. MiXCR was run by TCRdb on the 5' RACE reads, yielding one entry per CDR3 protein. The sample holds 1.5 million to 2 million distinct CDR3 sequences, under 35% seen once. The specimen was cord blood. The source is a newborn girl in good health.

This chain joins TRBV3-1 and TRBJ2-7; TRBD2 agrees at 10 bases. The CDR3 loop spans 16 amino acids. V gave up 0 bases and J gave up 6 bases; unmatched junction bases: 8. Germline assignment: CDR1 LGHDT and CDR2 YNNKEL (reference sequence). The CDR3 sequence: CASSQELSTSGAEQYF. The CDR3, as DNA: TGTGCCAGCAGCCAAGAGCTTAGCACTAGCGGGGCCGAGCAGTACTTC.

This clonotype occurred a few times. The chain uses TRBV9 and TRBJ2-3; D uncertain. Germline CDR1 reads SGDLS; CDR2 reads YYNGEE. The germline V and J ends were trimmed by 0 bases and 0 bases, with 8 bases remaining between them. The CDR3 runs to 15 residues. Here the CDR3 DNA reads TGTGCCAGCAGCGTAGGAGATACTAGCACAGATACGCAGTATTTT. Translating gives CASSVGDTSTDTQYF.

The chain combines TRBV11-2 with TRBJ2-1; 7 bases map to TRBD2. CDR1 is SGHAT, CDR2 FQNNGV, per germline. V shed 1 base and J 1 base; nucleotides not matched to a gene: 7. The CDR3 length is 17 residues. The CDR3 coding sequence is TGTGCCAGCAGCTTAGGGTGGCTAGCGGATTCCTACAATGAGCAGTTCTTC. Encoded protein: CASSLGWLADSYNEQFF.

The chain uses TRBV27 and TRBJ2-7, with 9 positions matching TRBD1. The J call is doubtful: the DNA matches TRBJ2-5 better. Looked up from germline, CDR1 is MNHEY and CDR2 is SMNVEV (reference sequence). This CDR3 spans 15 amino acids. CDR3 loop: CASRTLGQGRETQYF. The CDR3 DNA follows: TGTGCCAGCAGGACCTTGGGACAGGGTAGGGAGACCCAGTACTTC.

V usage is TRBV20-1 and J usage is TRBJ2-7, with D unresolved. This CDR3 is 16 amino acids long. V dropped 2 bases and J dropped 0 bases, with 17 bases sitting between them. CDR1 and CDR2 from the germline V gene are DFQATT and SNEGSKA (reference sequence). In DNA, the CDR3 is TGCAGTGCTAGAAGATTGGCAGGCCTAAGCTCCTACGAGCAGTACTTC. It yields the protein CSARRLAGLSSYEQYF.

CDR3 DNA: TGTGCCAGCAGCTTAAACAGGGAGGGTATGAACACTGAAGCTTTCTTT. This codes for CASSLNREGMNTEAFF. V and J are TRBV7-9 and TRBJ1-1; D possibly corresponds to TRBD1 (6 bases). This CDR3 region has 16 residues. Trimming cost V 2 bases and J 0 bases, with 13 bases left between them. Germline assignment: CDR1 SEHNR and CDR2 FQNEAQ (reference sequence).

A word on this clonotype: It may be a read error: a sequence one base away is much more abundant. The chain recombines TRBV4-2 with TRBJ2-4; D might be TRBD1 (5 bases). Germline values: CDR1 LGHNA, CDR2 YNFKEQ. This CDR3 has 17 residues. V was clipped by 0 bases and J by 0 bases, with 12 bases between them. The CDR3 DNA reads TGTGCCAGCAGCCAAGATGAGCAGGGTCTAGCCAAAAACATTCAGTACTTC. It yields the protein CASSQDEQGLAKNIQYF.

This clonotype came up many times. The J gene is TRBJ1-2, the V gene TRBV6-5, with D maybe TRBD1 (6 bases). Trimming removed 4 bases at V and 4 bases at J, with 13 bases between. CDR1 is MNHEY and CDR2 is SVGAGI in the germline V gene. This CDR3 is built from 14 residues. The CDR3 coding sequence is TGTGCCAGCAGTTTTACCCAGGGGTCCTATGGCTACACCTTC. Protein: CASSFTQGSYGYTF.

The chain recombines TRBV7-9 with TRBJ2-1, with 8 bases aligning to TRBD2. CDR3 size: 17 residues. CDR1 is SEHNR, CDR2 FQNEAQ, per germline (reference sequence). Unmatched junction bases numbered 9, after V lost 5 bases and J lost 0 bases. CDR3 region: CASSPRLAQSSYNEQFF. The CDR3 DNA sequence: TGTGCCAGCAGCCCCCGACTAGCGCAGAGCTCCTACAATGAGCAGTTCTTC.

This clonotype was detected only a few times. The chain links TRBV20-1 to TRBJ1-2; 10 bases match TRBD1. Germline V lookup: CDR1 DFQATT, CDR2 SNEGSKA (reference sequence). Unmatched junction bases numbered 2, after V lost 0 bases and J lost 7 bases. The length of the CDR3 is 13 residues. CDR3: CSARETGGRGYTF. The CDR3 bases are TGCAGTGCTAGAGAGACAGGGGGCCGTGGCTACACCTTC.

The J gene is TRBJ2-4, the V gene TRBV20-1; 9 bases are shared with TRBD1. Judging by the DNA end, TRBJ2-7 fits better; the J call may be wrong. The CDR3 extends over 16 amino acids. The germline V gene has CDR1 DFQATT and CDR2 SNEGSKA (reference sequence). CDR3 sequence (DNA): TGCAGTGCTAGAGGTGGTCACCGGGACAGGGCTCGCGAGCAGTACTTC. It is translated as CSARGGHRDRAREQYF.

The chain joins TRBV6-5 to TRBJ2-4; a weak D match, TRBD2 (7 bases). Germline lookup yields CDR1 MNHEY and CDR2 SVGAGI. There are 17 residues in the CDR3. V lost 0 bases, J lost 3 bases, and 15 bases lay in between. CDR3 in DNA: TGTGCCAGCAGTTACTCGATCGGGGGGCGAGGCAAAAACATTCAGTACTTC. Translation: CASSYSIGGRGKNIQYF.

The chain employs TRBV19 and TRBJ1-6, with D tentatively TRBD1 (6 bases). Looked up from germline, CDR1 is LNHDA and CDR2 is SQIVND (reference sequence). V gave up 6 bases and J gave up 8 bases, with 11 bases separating them. The CDR3 is made up of 13 amino acids. The CDR3 loop reads CASRGKGDSPLHF. CDR3 bases: TGTGCCAGTAGAGGAAAGGGGGATTCACCCCTCCACTTT.

This clonotype was seen only a few times. The chain combines TRBV12-3 or TRBV12-4 with TRBJ1-5; 10 bases align to TRBD1. The CDR3 has 17 amino acids. V was pared by 5 bases and J by 1 base, with 8 bases of the junction left unmatched. The CDR3 DNA reads TGTGCCAGCAGTGGAAGGACAGGGGGAGTGAGCAATCAGCCCCAGCATTTT. Protein: CASSGRTGGVSNQPQHF.

CDR3 amino acids: CASSLVRNDAEQYF. CDR3 bases: TGCGCCAGCAGCTTGGTCAGGAACGACGCCGAGCAGTACTTC. The rearrangement uses TRBV5-1 and TRBJ2-5; D gene uncertain. Judging by the DNA end, TRBJ2-7 fits better; the J call may be wrong. Per germline, CDR1 SGHRS and CDR2 YFSETQ. The CDR3 consists of 14 residues.

This chain links TRBV6-2 or TRBV6-3 with TRBJ1-2; perhaps TRBD1 as D (5 bases). Trimming took off 7 bases at V and 5 bases at J, with 17 bases between the two ends. Germline V gene lookup returns CDR1 MNHEY and CDR2 SVGEGT. The CDR3 has 14 amino acids. The CDR3 nucleotides read TGTGCCAGCACCCCTCAGGGCGGAGGATATGGCTACACCTTC. Amino acid sequence: CASTPQGGGYGYTF.